This entry lists 6 T cell receptor beta chains sequenced from one sample in a study of T cells of healthy individuals. TCRdb used MiXCR to reprocess the 5' RACE reads, holding one entry per CDR3 protein. This sample has about 41,000 distinct CDR3 sequences, with 3.5% to 5.5% found just once. The source of these receptors is a human donor in good health.

This clonotype occurred many times. The V call is TRBV6-5, the J call TRBJ2-6, with 8 bases lining up with TRBD2. The CDR3 has 18 amino acids. Per germline, CDR1 MNHEY and CDR2 SVGAGI. V shed 0 bases, J shed 4 bases, and the junction held 8 bases outside the gene matches. The CDR3 spells CASSYSTMAGGGANVLTF. DNA for the CDR3: TGTGCCAGCAGTTACTCGACAATGGCGGGGGGAGGGGCCAACGTCCTGACTTTC.

This clonotype showed up many times. The chain is built from TRBV9 and TRBJ2-1; D possibly corresponds to TRBD2 (5 bases). The CDR3 is 15 amino acids. Germline V CDR1 and CDR2: SGDLS, YYNGEE. V was pared by 0 bases and J by 7 bases, with 14 bases between. CDR3 loop: CASSVDMVGSNEQFF. CDR3 nucleotides: TGTGCCAGCAGCGTAGACATGGTAGGGAGTAATGAGCAGTTCTTC.

This clonotype was seen a few times. This rearrangement joins TRBV2 to TRBJ2-1; 7 bases agree with TRBD1. The V gene end was trimmed by 4 bases and the J gene end by 4 bases; junction bases not matched to a gene: 1. Germline CDR1 reads SNHLY; CDR2 reads FYNNEI. The CDR3 consists of 13 residues. The CDR3 DNA follows: TGTGCCAGCAGTGGGGGACAGTACAATGAGCAGTTCTTC. Its protein product is CASSGGQYNEQFF.

Worth noting for this clonotype: One junction end does not reproduce the germline sequence, and a read error may be involved. The rearrangement uses TRBV7-7 and TRBJ1-4; the match to TRBD1 covers 7 bases. CDR1 is SSHAT and CDR2 is FNYEAQ in the germline V gene (reference sequence). The CDR3 is 16 amino acids. The CDR3 reads CASSLDSRGFNEKLFF. In DNA, the CDR3 is TGTGCTAGCAGCTTAGATTCCAGGGGGTTTAATGAAAAACTGTTTTTT.

This clonotype turned up a few times. The J gene is TRBJ2-3, the V gene TRBV29-1; a possible D gene is TRBD2 (5 bases). Germline-derived CDR1 and CDR2 are SQVTM and ANQGSEA. The V end was cut by 7 bases, the J end by 2 bases, with 13 bases between. The CDR3 totals 13 residues. The CDR3 region is CSAITRTTDTQYF. As DNA, the CDR3 is TGCAGCGCGATTACTAGAACCACAGATACGCAGTATTTT.

This clonotype was recorded at least ten times. This sequence joins TRBV12-3 or TRBV12-4 and TRBJ1-5; perhaps TRBD1 as D (6 bases). The V and J ends lost 4 bases and 7 bases respectively, with 14 bases between them. This CDR3 is 14 amino acids long. Written as DNA, the CDR3 is TGTGCCAGCAGTTATGAGGGGGTCAGCCAGCCCCAGCATTTT. Encoded protein: CASSYEGVSQPQHF.